The text below deals with one TCR beta chain. Its antigen is currently unknown. The sample originates from a study of shared clonotypes between healthy human individuals. Study results and limitations: Specimens sampled were limited to blood, with tissue repertoires likely differing. Clonotypes shared by all four sorted-subset donors had higher generation probabilities than non-shared clonotypes.

CD45RO-negative, CCR7-positively selected cells formed the naive CD8 fraction, excluding terminally differentiated effector memory CD45RA+ cells. Deletions cut 0 bases from V and 7 bases from J, with 13 bases between. In germline, CDR1 is SGHNT, CDR2 YYREEE (reference sequence). The CDR3 is 14 residues long. Assay used: immunoSEQ multiplex PCR; TCRdb lists only in-frame clones, some missing. This sample yields 500,000 to 700,000 clones, of which about 95% are seen a single time; about 0.11% belongs to the top ten. The sample taken for sequencing was naive CD8+ T cells sorted from blood. This chain links TRBV5-4 with TRBJ1-2; D is unclear. The clonotype was recovered from a woman aged 25 to 39 in good health. The CDR3 DNA reads TGTGCCAGCAGCTTGGGGTGGCCTATGGCTGGCTACACCTTC. Its protein is CASSLGWPMAGYTF. Full variable domain (remainder filled in from reference TRBV5-4 and TRBJ1-2): ETGVTQSPTHLIKTRGQQVTLRCSSQSGHNTVSWYQQALGQGPQFIFQYYREEENGRGNFPPRFSGLQFPNYSSELNVNALELDDSALYLCASSLGWPMAGYTFGSGTRLTVV.